One T cell receptor beta chain is described in this entry. Its antigen remains unidentified. The CDR3 covers 15 residues. Germline V gene sequence: CDR1 MNHEY, CDR2 SVGAGI. The junction had 3 bases not matched to a gene; V was cut back by 4 bases and J by 0 bases. TCRdb reanalysed the reads using MiXCR and keeps one entry per CDR3 protein. The sample carries about 530,000 distinct CDR3 sequences, about 30% recorded once. These data belong to a study of T cell repertoires in cytomegalovirus infection. Study results and caveats: The cumulative frequency of public TCR beta families identified carriers of CMV plus the relevant HLA.

The V call is TRBV6-5, the J call TRBJ2-1, with 7 positions matching TRBD1. The source of this sequence is a human donor in good health (CMV status not recorded). Some clones in this sample may be carry-over from other donors' samples. Sequenced: PBMCs. The CDR3, as DNA: TGTGCCAGCAGTTCTTGGGACAGCTCCTACAATGAGCAGTTCTTC. This gives the protein CASSSWDSSYNEQFF.